These 27 T cell receptor beta chains originate from one sample sequenced in a study of T cells in Graves' hyperthyroidism and ophthalmopathy. Amplified TCR beta CDR3 regions came from RNA transcripts. HTBI primers drove first-round RT-PCR of the TCR CDR3. Via MiXCR, TCRdb re-called the multiplex PCR reads, giving one row per CDR3 protein. The profile shows 600,000 to 850,000 distinct CDR3 sequences, around a sixth of them singletons. Material for sequencing was blood. Receptors originate from a woman between 50 and 59 years old with Graves' hyperthyroidism that later progressed to Graves' ophthalmopathy.

In nucleotides, the CDR3 is TGTGCCAGCAACCCAGACAGTAGAGCTTTCTTT. This gives the protein CASNPDSRAFF. This chain joins TRBV6-1 and TRBJ1-1; D perhaps matches TRBD1 (5 bases). This CDR3 contains 11 residues. The germline V and J ends were trimmed by 7 bases and 10 bases, with 13 bases remaining between them. Germline V CDR1 and CDR2: MNHNS, SASEGT.

The chain couples TRBV2 to TRBJ2-1; weak D call: TRBD2 (6 bases). The germline V and J ends were trimmed by 4 bases and 2 bases, with 12 bases remaining between them. The germline V gene has CDR1 SNHLY and CDR2 FYNNEI. The CDR3 runs to 15 residues. CDR3 in amino acids: CASSGEEGAYNEQFF. CDR3 DNA: TGTGCCAGCAGTGGAGAGGAGGGTGCCTACAATGAGCAGTTCTTC.

CDR3 region: CASSLVAGDTGELFF. DNA of the CDR3: TGTGCCAGCAGCTTAGTAGCGGGAGACACCGGGGAGCTGTTTTTT. The chain recombines TRBV7-2 with TRBJ2-2; 9 nucleotides agree with TRBD2. Germline assignment: CDR1 SGHTA and CDR2 FQGNSA. CDR3 length: 15 residues. Unmatched junction bases numbered 0, after V lost 1 base and J lost 3 bases.

This clonotype occurred many times. V gene TRBV27 combines with J gene TRBJ2-2; D is tentatively TRBD1 or TRBD2 (6 bases each). This CDR3 is 15 amino acids long. Germline V gene lookup returns CDR1 MNHEY and CDR2 SMNVEV (reference sequence). Trimming left V 2 bases short and J 5 bases short, with 12 bases between. CDR3 sequence (DNA): TGTGCCAGCAGTTTAGTCCAGGGGAGGACCGGGGAGCTGTTTTTT. It translates to CASSLVQGRTGELFF.

The chain couples TRBV4-1 to TRBJ1-1; weak D call: TRBD1 (5 bases). This CDR3 is 15 amino acids long. CDR1 and CDR2 (germline): MGHRA, YSYEKL. V lost 1 base to trimming and J lost 3 bases, with 12 bases between them. The CDR3 nucleotides are TGCGCCAGCAGCCAAGGGTGGGGCACCTACACTGAAGCTTTCTTT. As protein: CASSQGWGTYTEAFF.

About this clonotype itself: This sequence may be a read error, since a much larger clone differs from it by one base. This chain uses TRBV2 with TRBJ2-5, with 9 bases identical to TRBD2. CDR1 is SNHLY and CDR2 is FYNNEI in the germline V gene. The CDR3 spans 15 residues. Written as DNA, the CDR3 is TGTGCCAGCAGTGAGGGGCTAGCGGGGCAAGAGGCCCAGTACTTC. Translated, it gives CASSEGLAGQEAQYF.

This clonotype was detected ten times or more. CDR3 DNA: TGTGCCAGCAGCCAAGATTCCCTAGCTCGGGATACGCAGTATTTT. This encodes CASSQDSLARDTQYF. The chain combines TRBV3-1 with TRBJ2-3, with D tentatively TRBD2 (5 bases). This CDR3 region has 15 residues. V lost 0 bases to trimming and J lost 6 bases, with 13 bases between them. Per the germline V gene, CDR1 is LGHDT and CDR2 is YNNKEL (reference sequence).

The count of this clonotype is one. One junction end does not reproduce the germline sequence, and a read error may be involved. The gene calls are TRBV6-9 and TRBJ1-1; D might be TRBD1 (6 bases). This CDR3 is 15 amino acids long. Germline V gives CDR1 MNHGY, CDR2 SVAAGI. CDR3 bases: TGTGCCAGCAGTTTGGACAGATACATGAACACTGAAGCTCTCTTT. As protein: CASSLDRYMNTEALF.

In its sample, this clonotype was seen many times. The chain recombines TRBV20-1 with TRBJ2-2; D is undetermined. Germline V CDR1 and CDR2: DFQATT, SNEGSKA (reference sequence). The CDR3 is 13 residues long. V was trimmed by 3 bases and J by 7 bases, leaving 12 bases between them. For the CDR3, the DNA is TGCAGTGCTAGGGCGAATCACGGCGGGGAGCTGTTTTTT. Translated, it gives CSARANHGGELFF.

This clonotype has a count of ten or more. The V and J genes are TRBV2 and TRBJ2-7; 7 positions agree with TRBD2. Germline CDR1 and CDR2: SNHLY and FYNNEI. V trimming: 7 bases; J trimming: 4 bases; junction bases outside the gene matches: 4. The CDR3 length is 12 residues. CDR3 protein: CASKLLAYEQYF. The CDR3 DNA reads TGTGCCAGCAAACTACTAGCGTACGAGCAGTACTTC.

The J gene is TRBJ1-6, the V gene TRBV11-3; no clear D gene. V gave up 2 bases and J gave up 6 bases, with 8 bases separating them. Germline CDR1 is SGHNT and CDR2 is YENEEA. The CDR3 spans 14 residues. The CDR3 protein is CASSLNGRNSPLHF. In nucleotides, the CDR3 is TGTGCCAGCAGCTTAAACGGACGTAATTCACCCCTCCACTTT.

With regard to this clonotype: A much bigger clone sits one base away, suggesting this may be a read error. The CDR3 end shows no conserved phenylalanine or tryptophan, and so a read error is likely. The genes are TRBV2 and TRBJ2-3; 13 bases agree with TRBD2. This CDR3 has 16 residues. Losses at the gene ends were 8 bases for V and 2 bases for J; bases not matched to a gene: 7. Per the germline V gene, CDR1 is SNHLY and CDR2 is FYNNEI. The CDR3 is CASARLAGGLTDTQYV. The CDR3, as DNA: TGTGCCAGCGCGCGACTAGCGGGGGGCCTCACAGATACGCAGTATGTT.

The chain couples TRBV27 to TRBJ1-2; D is uncertain. The CDR3 has 15 residues. Germline CDR1 and CDR2: MNHEY and SMNVEV (reference sequence). V lost 0 bases to trimming and J lost 4 bases, with 12 bases between them. The CDR3 reads CASSLSGFGGYGYTF. The CDR3 bases are TGTGCCAGCAGTTTATCCGGGTTTGGCGGCTATGGCTACACCTTC.

This clonotype came up a few times. The chain employs TRBV3-1 and TRBJ1-5, with 8 bases aligning to TRBD1. The CDR3 contains 14 residues. V was clipped by 4 bases and J by 7 bases; unmatched bases: 6. Per the germline V gene, CDR1 is LGHDT and CDR2 is YNNKEL (reference sequence). DNA for the CDR3: TGTGCCAGCAGCCTGGGGACAGGAGAACAGCCCCAGCATTTT. Its protein product is CASSLGTGEQPQHF.

This chain joins TRBV18 and TRBJ1-5; D possibly corresponds to TRBD1 (5 bases). Germline CDR1 and CDR2: KGHSH and LQKENI. V lost 1 base, J lost 5 bases, and 15 bases lay in between. This CDR3 has 16 amino acids. CDR3 in amino acids: CASSPRAGRTYQPQHF. The CDR3 nucleotides read TGTGCCAGCTCACCACGGGCAGGTAGGACATATCAGCCCCAGCATTTT.

The J gene is TRBJ1-3, the V gene TRBV3-1; D is ambiguous. CDR3 length: 15 amino acids. Between the trimmed V and J ends, which lost 4 bases and 0 bases, there was a span of 10 bases. Per germline, CDR1 LGHDT and CDR2 YNNKEL (reference sequence). Written as DNA, the CDR3 is TGTGCCAGCAGCCCTGGGTTCCTCTCTGGAAACACCATATATTTT. Its translation is CASSPGFLSGNTIYF. Full variable domain (missing parts from reference TRBV3-1 and TRBJ1-3): DTAVSQTPKYLVTQMGNDKSIKCEQNLGHDTMYWYKQDSKKFLKIMFSYNNKELIINETVPNRFSPKSPDKAHLNLHINSLELGDSAVYFCASSPGFLSGNTIYFGEGSWLTVV.

This clonotype has only a few counts. This chain connects TRBV5-5 to TRBJ2-2; D possibly corresponds to TRBD2 (6 bases). Trimming stripped 3 bases from V and 2 bases from J, with 17 bases between. The V gene's germline CDR1 is SGHKS and CDR2 YYEKEE (reference sequence). CDR3 length equals 17 residues. This chain's CDR3 is CASSSGGGATNTGELFF. The DNA of the CDR3 is TGTGCCAGCAGCTCCGGCGGAGGGGCGACTAACACCGGGGAGCTGTTTTTT.

CDR3 coding DNA: TGTGCCAGCAGCTTAGACTCCGGTAATGAAAAACTGTTTTTT. Translation gives CASSLDSGNEKLFF. The rearrangement uses TRBV7-9 and TRBJ1-4; D is undetermined. CDR1 is SEHNR, CDR2 FQNEAQ, per germline (reference sequence). The CDR3 loop spans 14 amino acids. V was clipped by 1 base and J by 4 bases, with 7 bases between them. Complete variable domain (other parts from reference TRBV7-9 and TRBJ1-4): DTGVSQNPRHKITKRGQNVTFRCDPISEHNRLYWYRQTLGQGPEFLTYFQNEAQLEKSRLLSDRFSAERPKGSFSTLEIQRTEQGDSAMYLCASSLDSGNEKLFFGSGTQLSVL.

This clonotype was seen more than once but under ten times. The V and J genes are TRBV2 and TRBJ2-3; a weak D match, TRBD2 (6 bases). V gave up 7 bases and J gave up 5 bases, with 16 bases separating them. CDR3 length: 14 residues. Germline V CDR1 and CDR2: SNHLY, FYNNEI. The CDR3 spells CASNRGSWGDTQYF. In nucleotides, the CDR3 is TGTGCCAGCAACCGGGGGTCCTGGGGAGATACGCAGTATTTT. Combining the CDR3 with reference TRBV2 and TRBJ2-3 gives the whole variable domain EPEVTQTPSHQVTQMGQEVILRCVPISNHLYFYWYRQILGQKVEFLVSFYNNEISEKSEIFDDQFSVERPDGSNFTLKIRSTKLEDSAMYFCASNRGSWGDTQYFGPGTRLTVL.

This clonotype was observed a handful of times. The chain has TRBV4-1 and TRBJ1-5; perhaps TRBD1 as D (5 bases). The CDR3 has 15 residues. Germline V gives CDR1 MGHRA, CDR2 YSYEKL. The V gene lost 0 bases and the J gene lost 8 bases, with 14 bases spanning the gap. In nucleotides, the CDR3 is TGCGCCAGCAGCCAAGATGCCGGTTTAGGGGAGCCCCAGCATTTT. As protein: CASSQDAGLGEPQHF.

A word on this clonotype: A much bigger clone sits one base away, suggesting this may be a read error. The gene calls are TRBV20-1 and TRBJ2-1; 8 bases map to TRBD1. CDR1 DFQATT and CDR2 SNEGSKA come from the germline V gene (reference sequence). CDR3 length equals 15 residues. CDR3 sequence (DNA): TGCAGTGCGGGGAACAGGGGGGTCGCCTACCATGAGCAGTTCTTC. This codes for CSAGNRGVAYHEQFF.

V and J are TRBV14 and TRBJ2-4; D is perhaps TRBD1 or TRBD2 (5 bases each). V lost 0 bases, J lost 7 bases, and 13 bases lay in between. Germline assignment: CDR1 SGHDN and CDR2 FVKESK. The CDR3 runs to 15 residues. The CDR3 loop is CASSQDLGELNIQYF. As DNA, the CDR3 is TGTGCCAGCAGCCAAGATTTAGGGGAGTTGAACATTCAGTACTTC. The full variable domain, completed using reference TRBV14 and TRBJ2-4, is EAGVTQFPSHSVIEKGQTVTLRCDPISGHDNLYWYRRVMGKEIKFLLHFVKESKQDESGMPNNRFLAERTGGTYSTLKVQPAELEDSGVYFCASSQDLGELNIQYFGAGTRLSVL.

The chain is built from TRBV4-1 and TRBJ2-3, with TRBD2 matching over 8 bases. V shed 4 bases and J 5 bases; nucleotides not matched to a gene: 20. CDR1 is MGHRA, CDR2 YSYEKL, per germline. The CDR3 consists of 19 residues. This chain's CDR3 is CASSRNTLLGAGEKDTQYF. As DNA, the CDR3 is TGCGCCAGCAGCCGTAATACCCTCCTGGGAGCGGGGGAAAAAGATACGCAGTATTTT.

This clonotype has at least ten counts. The rearrangement links TRBV30 to TRBJ1-1, with 8 positions matching TRBD1. V gave up 0 bases and J gave up 0 bases; unmatched junction bases: 0. This CDR3 is built from 14 residues. Germline-derived CDR1 and CDR2 are GTSNPN and SVGIG (reference sequence). The CDR3 sequence is CAWSVQGVNTEAFF. In nucleotides, the CDR3 is TGTGCCTGGAGTGTACAGGGGGTGAACACTGAAGCTTTCTTT.

This clonotype has a count of ten or more. Here the CDR3 reads CSARVEQPTLREQYF. The DNA of the CDR3 is TGCAGTGCTAGAGTGGAACAGCCAACCCTACGGGAGCAGTACTTC. The chain recombines TRBV20-1 with TRBJ2-7; no clear D. There are 15 residues in the CDR3. The V gene's germline CDR1 is DFQATT and CDR2 SNEGSKA (reference sequence). Trimming stripped 1 base from V and 7 bases from J, with 20 bases between.

The V and J genes are TRBV6-1 and TRBJ2-5; 9 bases are a match to TRBD2. V lost 0 bases, J lost 3 bases, and 5 bases stayed unmatched. The CDR3 spans 16 residues. Germline CDR1 and CDR2: MNHNS and SASEGT. CDR3 coding DNA: TGTGCCAGCAGTGAAGCGCAAGTAGCGGGGGAAGAGACCCAGTACTTC. Translated: CASSEAQVAGEETQYF.

This clonotype was counted ten times or more. The chain couples TRBV2 to TRBJ1-1; D is undetermined. Looked up from germline, CDR1 is SNHLY and CDR2 is FYNNEI. CDR3 length equals 12 residues. Trimming left V 7 bases short and J 5 bases short, with 11 bases between. Written as DNA, the CDR3 is TGTGCCAGCACCTACGGTGAAACTGAAGCTTTCTTT. Amino acid sequence: CASTYGETEAFF.